The clone carrying this T cell receptor (beta chain) occurred a few times. Its antigen is not known. Using its own MiXCR run on the reads, TCRdb lists one record per CDR3 protein. The sample includes about 450,000 distinct CDR3 sequences, approximately 31% of them seen just once. This entry belongs to a study of T cell repertoires in cytomegalovirus infection. Study findings and constraints: In two of eight donors, the top clonotype was HLA-C-restricted CMV-specific. Cumulative frequency (of public TCR beta family members) identified carriers of CMV plus the relevant HLA.

V was cut by 5 bases and J by 6 bases, with 17 bases left in between. There are 14 residues in the CDR3. Per germline, CDR1 SEHNR and CDR2 FQNEAQ (reference sequence). This chain joins TRBV7-9 and TRBJ2-7; D uncertain. Sequencing was carried out using PBMCs. This TCR came from a human donor in good health (CMV status not recorded). Some clones in this sample may be carry-over from other donors' samples. The CDR3 DNA reads TGTGCCAGCAGCCCCTGGGATCCTCCGGGCGAGCAGTACTTC. This translates into CASSPWDPPGEQYF. The full variable domain, with the rest looked up from reference TRBV7-9 and TRBJ2-7, is DTGVSQNPRHKITKRGQNVTFRCDPISEHNRLYWYRQTLGQGPEFLTYFQNEAQLEKSRLLSDRFSAERPKGSFSTLEIQRTEQGDSAMYLCASSPWDPPGEQYFGPGTRLTVT.